This TCR beta chain derives from a study of T cells in Graves' hyperthyroidism and ophthalmopathy (dated by TCRdb to between 2018 and 2020). Notes on the research overall: Peripheral blood samples were taken at initial diagnosis, before any treatment was given. TCR V-J signatures able to tell the groups apart were searched for in a discovery cohort of 90 to 100 patients, of whom 43 had Graves' ophthalmopathy and roughly 57 had stable Graves' hyperthyroidism. Following sampling, methimazole starting at 30 mg daily was given to hyperthyroidism patients, and high-dose intravenous methylprednisolone was given to ophthalmopathy patients. In several Graves' hyperthyroidism patients, the study also compared T-cell repertoires from thyroid tissue with T-cell repertoires from blood. Prospective prediction of ophthalmopathy was tested in an independent validation cohort of 18 hyperthyroidism patients and 17 patients who later progressed to ophthalmopathy. The 100 or so discovery patients were divided at random into training and test sets in a 7:3 ratio. TCR Vbeta CDR3 sequencing of approximately 140 peripheral blood samples (over 40 ophthalmopathy, roughly 72 hyperthyroidism and around 17 progressor patients) is reported in the paper. What the work shows at the level of the full study, not this receptor alone: Ophthalmopathy was separated from stable hyperthyroidism by a 13 V-J signature model, with approximately 86% sensitivity and 81% to 82% specificity obtained in cross-validation and 80%/75% obtained in testing. Most expanded thyroid clonotypes (frequency above 0.001) were also found in blood, which suggests that blood repertoires may mirror thyroid immune responses. Sample size was not statistically predetermined, and blinding of investigators to group allocation was not performed. In validation, the model predicted progression to ophthalmopathy a median of about 6.5 months before onset, with roughly 68% sensitivity and 72.22% specificity.

The junction carries 9 bases between V and J, which are trimmed by 0 bases and 0 bases respectively. CDR1 and CDR2 are drawn from the germline V gene: SGHDN, FVKESK. The CDR3 contains 15 residues, cysteine and phenylalanine counted. The DNA shown is the 45-base CDR3, in frame from base 1. Graves' hyperthyroidism was defined as stable when no progression to ophthalmopathy occurred over 18 months of follow-up. Hyperthyroidism patients were newly diagnosed, had a disease duration of under 2 months, and were aged 18 to 65 years. The study excluded patients with uncontrolled infections, other autoimmune diseases, pregnancy or lactation. Diagnoses relied on clinical symptoms, serum thyroxine and TRAb, thyroid ultrasound and orbital computed tomography. PBMCs were isolated from roughly 10 ml of fresh peripheral blood by Ficoll-Paque density gradient centrifugation. Total RNA was extracted using Trizol reagent, and RNA quality was assessed on an Agilent 2100 Bioanalyzer.

A few counts support this clonotype. This clone's antigen is unknown. No base quality information exists; no much larger clone differs at one position. Amplification of TCR beta CDR3 regions was carried out from RNA transcripts. A first-round RT-PCR of the TCR CDR3 used the HTBI primer set with the Qiagen OneStep RT-PCR kit. Libraries were constructed in a second round of multiplex PCR, after which size selection and purification were carried out. Paired-end sequencing of the libraries was performed with 100 bp reads on an Illumina HiSeq2000. In the source study's methods: SOAPnuke was used to process the raw data, throwing out any read that contained adapters or uncalled bases, had a mean Phred below 15, or lacked an exact constant-primer or identifier match. COPE v1.2.5 was used to merge high-quality paired reads, and clonotypes were defined as unique nucleotide sequences. MiTCR v1.1 was used to align clonotypes to the IMGT TRBV, TRBD and TRBJ reference segments. Only V-J combinations with frequency above 0.0001, covering about 99% of repertoires, were analysed. A TCS score was defined as the ratio between F50 (clonal expansion) and ExV (chaos), using BLOSUM62-based TCRdist between CDR3 peptides within each V-J. Welch's t-statistics and random forest reduced around 550 V-J features to roughly 13, which were used in a naive Bayes classifier (R e1071). The raw public reads went through TCRdb reprocessing: fastp at Q25, MiXCR clone calling, in-frame beta chains kept. Entries that share a CDR3 protein sequence are merged under the most common genes and DNA. For this entry, the V and J calls and clone size follow TCRdb and not the study's own pipeline. Across this sample there are a few hundred thousand distinct CDR3 sequences, with under 15% seen only once. The leading ten clones occupy less than 35% of the sample.

Rearrangement joined TRBV14 to TRBJ2-7; the D gene is possibly TRBD1, with 5 bases matching. The sample was blood. The TCR sequence derives from a young woman with Graves' hyperthyroidism. The DNA is TGTGCCAGCAGCCAAGAACAGGTCTCCTCCTACGAGCAGTACTTC. It codes for CASSQEQVSSYEQYF.